The sequence of this TCR beta chain was determined in a study of beta chain features in type 1 diabetes. The V end lost 1 base, the J end lost 7 bases, and 7 bases lay between the germline ends. There are 13 residues in the CDR3. Germline V gene sequence: CDR1 SGHAT, CDR2 FQNNGV. The study reverse transcribed the entire isolated RNA, so it sequenced expressed TCRB transcripts. The assay was immunoSEQ multiplex PCR, and TCRdb's table has in-frame clones only and misses some. Of about 220,000 clones listed, roughly a tenth are singletons. The TCR was taken from a man between 18 and 35 years old in good health. This rearrangement joins TRBV11-2 to TRBJ2-2; maybe TRBD2 (5 bases). The sample comprised central memory CD4+ T cells from blood. This chain's CDR3 is CASSLVRGGELFF. The CDR3 coding sequence is TGTGCCAGCAGCTTAGTCCGGGGCGGGGAGCTGTTTTTT.